The T cell receptor (beta chain) under discussion was sequenced for a study of blood T cell repertoires in COVID-19. Seattle participants joined during active infection and were tracked over time. Clones were read by immunoSEQ multiplex PCR, and TCRdb kept only the in-frame ones, dropping some. The sample lists tens of thousands of clones, approximately 90% occurring once. The clonotype originates from a man aged 40-49 years with COVID-19, enrolled during active disease. Sequenced sample: peripheral blood.

The CDR3 DNA reads as TGCAGCGTTGAAGATATTCGGGCTAGCGGGGGGCAAAGCTCCTACAATGAGCAGTTCTTC. Protein sequence: CSVEDIRASGGQSSYNEQFF. The chain uses TRBV29-1 and TRBJ2-1; 11 positions match TRBD2. Germline-derived CDR1 and CDR2 are SQVTM and ANQGSEA. The V gene end was trimmed by 0 bases and the J gene end by 0 bases; junction bases not matched to a gene: 13. This CDR3 contains 20 residues.